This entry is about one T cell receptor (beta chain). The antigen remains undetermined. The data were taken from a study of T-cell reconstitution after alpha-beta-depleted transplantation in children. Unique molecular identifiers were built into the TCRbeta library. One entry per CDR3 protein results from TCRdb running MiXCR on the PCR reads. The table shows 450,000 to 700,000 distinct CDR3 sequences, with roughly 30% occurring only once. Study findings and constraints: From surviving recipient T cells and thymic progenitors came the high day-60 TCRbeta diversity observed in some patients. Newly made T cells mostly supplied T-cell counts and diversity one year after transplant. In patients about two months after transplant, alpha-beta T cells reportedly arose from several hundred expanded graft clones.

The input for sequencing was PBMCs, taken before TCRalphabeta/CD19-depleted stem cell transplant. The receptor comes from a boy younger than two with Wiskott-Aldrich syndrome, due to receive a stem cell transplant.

CDR3 coding DNA: TGTGCCATCAGACAGGACAGGTCCTTCTCGGGCACTGAAGCTTTCTTT. It translates to CAIRQDRSFSGTEAFF. The chain uses TRBV10-3 and TRBJ1-1; 7 bases match TRBD1. Trimming took 6 bases from V and 4 from J; bases not matched to a gene: 14. Germline loops: CDR1 ENHRY, CDR2 SYGVKD. This CDR3 is 16 amino acids long.